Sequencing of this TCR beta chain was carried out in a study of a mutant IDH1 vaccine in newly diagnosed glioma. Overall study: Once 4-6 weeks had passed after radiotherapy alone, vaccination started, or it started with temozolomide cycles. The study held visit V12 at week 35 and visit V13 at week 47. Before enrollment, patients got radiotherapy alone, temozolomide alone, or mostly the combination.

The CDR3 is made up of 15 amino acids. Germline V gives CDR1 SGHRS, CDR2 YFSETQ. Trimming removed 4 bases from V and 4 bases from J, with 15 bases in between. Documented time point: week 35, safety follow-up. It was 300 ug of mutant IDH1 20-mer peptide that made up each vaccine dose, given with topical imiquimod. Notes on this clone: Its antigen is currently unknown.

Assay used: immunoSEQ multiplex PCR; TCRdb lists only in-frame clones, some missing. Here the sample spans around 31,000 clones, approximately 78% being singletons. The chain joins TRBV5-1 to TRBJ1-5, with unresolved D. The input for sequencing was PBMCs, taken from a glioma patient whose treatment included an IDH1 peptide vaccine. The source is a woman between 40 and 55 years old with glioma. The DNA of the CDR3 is TGCGCCAGCAGCCCGGAAGGACTGATTAATCAGCCCCAGCATTTT. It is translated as CASSPEGLINQPQHF.